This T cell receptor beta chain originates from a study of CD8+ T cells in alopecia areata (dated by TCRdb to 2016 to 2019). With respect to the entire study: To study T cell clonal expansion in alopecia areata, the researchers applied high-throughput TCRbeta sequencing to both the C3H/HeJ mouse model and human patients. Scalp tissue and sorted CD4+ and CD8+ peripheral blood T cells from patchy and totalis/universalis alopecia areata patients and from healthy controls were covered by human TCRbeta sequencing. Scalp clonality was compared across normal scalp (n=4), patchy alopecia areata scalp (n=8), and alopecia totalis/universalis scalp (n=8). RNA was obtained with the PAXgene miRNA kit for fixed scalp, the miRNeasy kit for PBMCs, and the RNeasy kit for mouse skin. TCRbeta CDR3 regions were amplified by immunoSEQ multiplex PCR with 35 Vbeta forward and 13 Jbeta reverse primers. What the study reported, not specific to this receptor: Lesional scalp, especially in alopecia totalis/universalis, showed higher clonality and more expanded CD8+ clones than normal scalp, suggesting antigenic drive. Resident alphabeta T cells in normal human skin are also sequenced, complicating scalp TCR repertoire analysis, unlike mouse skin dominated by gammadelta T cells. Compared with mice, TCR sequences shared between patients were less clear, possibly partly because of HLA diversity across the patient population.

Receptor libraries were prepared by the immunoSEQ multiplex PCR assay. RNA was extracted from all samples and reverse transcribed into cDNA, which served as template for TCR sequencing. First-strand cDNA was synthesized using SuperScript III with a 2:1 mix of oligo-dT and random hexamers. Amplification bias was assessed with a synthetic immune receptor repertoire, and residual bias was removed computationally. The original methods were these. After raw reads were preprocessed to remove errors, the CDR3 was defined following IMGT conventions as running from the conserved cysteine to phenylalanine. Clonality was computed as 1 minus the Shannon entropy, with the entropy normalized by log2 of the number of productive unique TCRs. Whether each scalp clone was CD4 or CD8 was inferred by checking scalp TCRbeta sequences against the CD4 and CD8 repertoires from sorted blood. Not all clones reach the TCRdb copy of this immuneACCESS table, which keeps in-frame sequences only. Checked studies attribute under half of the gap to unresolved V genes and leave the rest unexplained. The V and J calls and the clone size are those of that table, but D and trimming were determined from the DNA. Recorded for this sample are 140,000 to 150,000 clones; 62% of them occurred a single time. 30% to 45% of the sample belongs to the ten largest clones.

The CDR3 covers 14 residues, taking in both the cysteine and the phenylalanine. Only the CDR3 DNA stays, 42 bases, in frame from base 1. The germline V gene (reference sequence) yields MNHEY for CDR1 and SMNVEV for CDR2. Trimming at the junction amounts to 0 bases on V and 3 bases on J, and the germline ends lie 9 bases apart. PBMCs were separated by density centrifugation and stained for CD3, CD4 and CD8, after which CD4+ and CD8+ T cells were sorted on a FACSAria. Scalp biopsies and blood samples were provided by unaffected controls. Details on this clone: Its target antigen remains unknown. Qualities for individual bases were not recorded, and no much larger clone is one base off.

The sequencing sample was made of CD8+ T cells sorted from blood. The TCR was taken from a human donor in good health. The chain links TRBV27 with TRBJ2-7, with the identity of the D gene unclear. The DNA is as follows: TGTGCCAGCAGTTTATCGGGTAAAGTCTACGAGCAGTACTTC. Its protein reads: CASSLSGKVYEQYF.